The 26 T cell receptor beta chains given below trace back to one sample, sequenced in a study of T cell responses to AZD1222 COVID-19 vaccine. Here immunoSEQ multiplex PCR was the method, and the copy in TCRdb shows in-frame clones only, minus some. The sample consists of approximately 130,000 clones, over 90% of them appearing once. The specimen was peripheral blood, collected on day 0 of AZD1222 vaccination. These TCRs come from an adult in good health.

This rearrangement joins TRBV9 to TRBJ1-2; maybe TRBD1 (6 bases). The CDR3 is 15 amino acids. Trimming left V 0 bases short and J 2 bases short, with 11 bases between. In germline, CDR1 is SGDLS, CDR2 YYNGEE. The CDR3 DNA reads TGTGCCAGCAGCGTAGAGGCAGGGGCCAACTATGGCTACACCTTC. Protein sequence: CASSVEAGANYGYTF.

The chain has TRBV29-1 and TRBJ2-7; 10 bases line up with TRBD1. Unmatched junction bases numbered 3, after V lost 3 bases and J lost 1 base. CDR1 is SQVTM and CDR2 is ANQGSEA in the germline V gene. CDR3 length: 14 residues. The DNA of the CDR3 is TGCAGCGTTGACATGGGACAGGGGTCCTACGAGCAGTACTTC. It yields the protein CSVDMGQGSYEQYF.

This CDR3 is CASSLGQVRAQYF. DNA of the CDR3: TGTGCCAGCAGCTTGGGACAGGTCCGGGCCCAGTACTTC. The chain has TRBV7-8 and TRBJ2-5; TRBD1 matches 8 bases. The CDR3 consists of 13 residues. Germline-derived CDR1 and CDR2 are SGHVS and FQNEAQ. V lost 3 bases, J lost 9 bases, and 6 bases stayed unmatched.

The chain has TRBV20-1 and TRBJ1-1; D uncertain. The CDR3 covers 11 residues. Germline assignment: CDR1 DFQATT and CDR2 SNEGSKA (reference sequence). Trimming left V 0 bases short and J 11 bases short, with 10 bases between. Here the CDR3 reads CSARDSTGAFF. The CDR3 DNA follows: TGCAGTGCTAGAGACTCAACCGGGGCTTTCTTT.

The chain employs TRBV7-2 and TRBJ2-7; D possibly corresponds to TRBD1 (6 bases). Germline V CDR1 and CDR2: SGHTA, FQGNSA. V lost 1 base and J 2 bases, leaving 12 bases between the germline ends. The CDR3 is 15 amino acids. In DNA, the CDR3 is TGTGCCAGCAGCTTAGGCTCGGGACACACCTACGAGCAGTACTTC. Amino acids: CASSLGSGHTYEQYF.

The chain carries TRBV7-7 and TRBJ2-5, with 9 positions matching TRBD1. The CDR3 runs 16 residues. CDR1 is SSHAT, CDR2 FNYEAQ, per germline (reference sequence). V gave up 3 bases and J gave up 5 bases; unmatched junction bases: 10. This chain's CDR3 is CASSFAQTGGWETQYF. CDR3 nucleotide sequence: TGTGCCAGCAGCTTCGCTCAGACAGGGGGGTGGGAGACCCAGTACTTC.

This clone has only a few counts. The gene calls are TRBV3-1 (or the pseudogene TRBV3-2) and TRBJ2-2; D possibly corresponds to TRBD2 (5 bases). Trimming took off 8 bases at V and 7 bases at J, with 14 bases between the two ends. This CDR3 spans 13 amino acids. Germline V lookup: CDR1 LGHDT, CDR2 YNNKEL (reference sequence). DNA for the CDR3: TGTGCCAGCGGTCAAGCGGCGAGCGGGGAGCTGTTTTTT. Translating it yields CASGQAASGELFF.

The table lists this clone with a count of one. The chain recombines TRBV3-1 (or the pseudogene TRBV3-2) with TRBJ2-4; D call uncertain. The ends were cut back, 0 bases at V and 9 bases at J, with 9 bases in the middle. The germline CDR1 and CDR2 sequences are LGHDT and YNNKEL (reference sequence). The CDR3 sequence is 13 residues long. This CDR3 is CASSQETWGIQYF. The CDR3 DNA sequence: TGTGCCAGCAGCCAAGAGACCTGGGGCATTCAGTACTTC.

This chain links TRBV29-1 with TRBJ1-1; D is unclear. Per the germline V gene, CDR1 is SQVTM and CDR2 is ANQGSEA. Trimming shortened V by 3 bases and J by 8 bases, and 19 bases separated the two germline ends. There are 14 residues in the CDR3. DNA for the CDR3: TGCAGCGTTGATGTTCAGCCAGTCGCCCCAGAAGCTTTCTTT. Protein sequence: CSVDVQPVAPEAFF. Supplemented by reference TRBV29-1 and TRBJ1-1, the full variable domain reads SAVISQKPSRDICQRGTSLTIQCQVDSQVTMMFWYRQQPGQSLTLIATANQGSEATYESGFVIDKFPISRPNLTFSTLTVSNMSPEDSSIYLCSVDVQPVAPEAFFGQGTRLTVV.

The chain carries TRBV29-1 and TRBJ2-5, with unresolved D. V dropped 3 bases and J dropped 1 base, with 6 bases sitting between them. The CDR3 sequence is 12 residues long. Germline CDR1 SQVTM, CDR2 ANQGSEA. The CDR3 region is CSVDSSQETQYF. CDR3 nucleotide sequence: TGCAGCGTTGATTCCAGCCAAGAGACCCAGTACTTC.

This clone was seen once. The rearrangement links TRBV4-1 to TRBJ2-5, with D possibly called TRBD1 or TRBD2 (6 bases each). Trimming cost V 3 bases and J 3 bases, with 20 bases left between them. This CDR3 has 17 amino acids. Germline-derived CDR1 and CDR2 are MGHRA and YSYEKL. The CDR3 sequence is CASSHPLAGHKKETQYF. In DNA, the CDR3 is TGCGCCAGCAGCCACCCCCTCGCGGGACATAAGAAAGAGACCCAGTACTTC.

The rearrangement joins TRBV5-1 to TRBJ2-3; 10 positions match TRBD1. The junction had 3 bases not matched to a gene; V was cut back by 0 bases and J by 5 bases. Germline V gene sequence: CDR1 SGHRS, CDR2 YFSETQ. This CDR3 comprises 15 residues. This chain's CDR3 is CASSLDGTGVDTQYF. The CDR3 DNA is TGCGCCAGCAGCTTGGACGGGACAGGGGTAGATACGCAGTATTTT.

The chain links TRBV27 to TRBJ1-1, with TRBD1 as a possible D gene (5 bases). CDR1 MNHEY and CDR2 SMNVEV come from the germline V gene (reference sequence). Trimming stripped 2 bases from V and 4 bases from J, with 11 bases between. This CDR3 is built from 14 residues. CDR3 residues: CASSLIGVGTEAFF. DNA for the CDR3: TGTGCCAGCAGTTTAATAGGGGTGGGCACTGAAGCTTTCTTT.

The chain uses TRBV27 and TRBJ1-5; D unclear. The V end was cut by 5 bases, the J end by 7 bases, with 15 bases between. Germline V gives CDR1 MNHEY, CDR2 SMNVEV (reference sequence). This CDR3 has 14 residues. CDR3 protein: CASSPTVLGQPQHF. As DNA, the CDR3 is TGTGCCAGCAGTCCGACGGTGTTGGGACAGCCCCAGCATTTT.

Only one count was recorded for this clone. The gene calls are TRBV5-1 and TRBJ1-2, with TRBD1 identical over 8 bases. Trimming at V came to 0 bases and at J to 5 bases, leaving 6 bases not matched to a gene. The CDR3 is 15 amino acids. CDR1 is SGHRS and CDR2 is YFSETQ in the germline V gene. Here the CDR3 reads CASSLADRAYYGYTF. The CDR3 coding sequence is TGCGCCAGCAGCTTGGCGGACAGGGCCTATTATGGCTACACCTTC.

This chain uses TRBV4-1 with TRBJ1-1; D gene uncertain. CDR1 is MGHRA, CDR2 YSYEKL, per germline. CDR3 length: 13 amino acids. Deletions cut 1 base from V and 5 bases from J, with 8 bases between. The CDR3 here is CASSQADVTEAFF. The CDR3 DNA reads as TGCGCCAGCAGCCAAGCAGATGTGACTGAAGCTTTCTTT.

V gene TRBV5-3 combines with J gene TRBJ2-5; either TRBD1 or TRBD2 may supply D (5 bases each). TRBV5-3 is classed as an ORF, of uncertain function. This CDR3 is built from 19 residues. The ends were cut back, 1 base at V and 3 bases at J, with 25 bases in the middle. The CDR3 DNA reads TGTGCCAGAAGCTTGTCTGGGAACAGCCGGGACCCCCGGGAAGAGACCCAGTACTTC. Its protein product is CARSLSGNSRDPREETQYF.

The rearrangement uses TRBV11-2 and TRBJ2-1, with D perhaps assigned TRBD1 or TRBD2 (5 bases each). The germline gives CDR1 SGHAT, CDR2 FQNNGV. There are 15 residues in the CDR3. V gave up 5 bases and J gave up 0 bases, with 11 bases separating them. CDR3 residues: CASSGTVSSYNEQFF. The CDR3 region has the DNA TGTGCCAGCAGCGGGACCGTCAGCTCCTACAATGAGCAGTTCTTC.

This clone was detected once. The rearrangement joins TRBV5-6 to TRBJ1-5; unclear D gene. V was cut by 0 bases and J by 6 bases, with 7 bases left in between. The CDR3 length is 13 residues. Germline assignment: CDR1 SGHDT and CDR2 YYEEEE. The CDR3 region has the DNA TGTGCCAGCAGCTTGGGACCGGGTCAGCCCCAGCATTTT. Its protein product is CASSLGPGQPQHF.

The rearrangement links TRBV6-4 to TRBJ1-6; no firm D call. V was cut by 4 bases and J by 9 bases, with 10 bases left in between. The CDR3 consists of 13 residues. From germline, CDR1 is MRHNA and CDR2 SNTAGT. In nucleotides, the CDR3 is TGTGCCAGCAGTGTGTGGGAGGGTTCACCCCTCCACTTT. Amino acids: CASSVWEGSPLHF.

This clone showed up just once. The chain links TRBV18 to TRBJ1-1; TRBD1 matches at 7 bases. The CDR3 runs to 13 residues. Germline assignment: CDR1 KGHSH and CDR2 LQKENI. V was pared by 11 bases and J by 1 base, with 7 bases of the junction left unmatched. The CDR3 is CASEGQQNTEAFF. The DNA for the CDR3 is TGTGCCTCGGAGGGACAGCAGAACACTGAAGCTTTCTTT.

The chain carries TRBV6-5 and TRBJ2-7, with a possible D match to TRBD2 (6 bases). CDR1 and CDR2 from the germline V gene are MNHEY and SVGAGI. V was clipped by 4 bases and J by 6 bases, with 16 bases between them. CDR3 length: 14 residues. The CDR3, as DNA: TGTGCCAGCAGTTCAGGTAACTCGGGAGCCGAGCAGTACTTC. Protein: CASSSGNSGAEQYF.

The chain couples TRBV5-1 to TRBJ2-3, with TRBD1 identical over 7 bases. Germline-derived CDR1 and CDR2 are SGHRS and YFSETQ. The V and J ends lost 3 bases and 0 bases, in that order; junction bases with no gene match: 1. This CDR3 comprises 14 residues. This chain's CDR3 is CASSSGQSTDTQYF. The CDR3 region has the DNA TGCGCCAGCAGCTCGGGACAGAGCACAGATACGCAGTATTTT.

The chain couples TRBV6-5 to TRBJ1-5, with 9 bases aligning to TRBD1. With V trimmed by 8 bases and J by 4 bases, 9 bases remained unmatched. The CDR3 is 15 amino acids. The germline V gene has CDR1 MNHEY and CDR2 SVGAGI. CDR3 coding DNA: TGTGCCAGCTGGAGTGGGGGACAGGGAAATCAGCCCCAGCATTTT. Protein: CASWSGGQGNQPQHF.

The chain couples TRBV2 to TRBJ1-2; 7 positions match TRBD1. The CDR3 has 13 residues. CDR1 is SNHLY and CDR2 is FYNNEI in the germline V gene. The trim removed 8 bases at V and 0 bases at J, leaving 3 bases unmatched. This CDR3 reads CASQQGPNYGYTF. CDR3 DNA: TGTGCCAGCCAACAGGGGCCTAACTATGGCTACACCTTC.

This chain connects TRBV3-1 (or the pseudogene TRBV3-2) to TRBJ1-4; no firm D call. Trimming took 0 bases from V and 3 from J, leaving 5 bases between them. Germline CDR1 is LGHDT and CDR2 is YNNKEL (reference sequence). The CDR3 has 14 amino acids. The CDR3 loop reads CASSQDGANEKLFF. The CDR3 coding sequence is TGTGCCAGCAGCCAAGATGGGGCTAATGAAAAACTGTTTTTT.